A single sample is the source of the 27 T cell receptor beta chains below, sequenced in a study of T-cell reconstitution after alpha-beta-depleted transplantation in children. Library preparation (for TCRbeta) was performed with unique molecular identifiers. TCRdb redid the calling of the PCR reads with MiXCR, one entry per CDR3 protein. The sample shows about 370,000 distinct CDR3 sequences, about a fifth of them seen only once. The starting material was PBMCs from the stem cell graft donor, obtained from the stem cell graft. These receptors were taken from a human donor who donated a stem cell graft to a child with acute myeloid leukemia.

This clonotype appeared a few times. The V and J genes are TRBV29-1 and TRBJ1-2, with D unclear. With 3 bases removed from V and 4 bases from J, the gap between germline ends came to 15 bases. The CDR3 is 14 residues long. Per the germline V gene, CDR1 is SQVTM and CDR2 is ANQGSEA. CDR3 loop: CSVDTETVVYGYTF. Written as DNA, the CDR3 is TGCAGCGTTGACACAGAAACAGTAGTCTATGGCTACACCTTC. Full variable domain (rest looked up from reference TRBV29-1 and TRBJ1-2): SAVISQKPSRDICQRGTSLTIQCQVDSQVTMMFWYRQQPGQSLTLIATANQGSEATYESGFVIDKFPISRPNLTFSTLTVSNMSPEDSSIYLCSVDTETVVYGYTFGSGTRLTVV.

J is TRBJ1-4 and V is TRBV29-1; D remains ambiguous. Trimming removed 4 bases from V and 8 bases from J, with 8 bases in between. The germline V gene has CDR1 SQVTM and CDR2 ANQGSEA. The CDR3 is made up of 11 amino acids. Here the CDR3 DNA reads TGCAGCGTTGTACGGGCAGAAAAACTGTTTTTT. Its translation is CSVVRAEKLFF.

This clonotype was seen a handful of times. V is TRBV12-3 or TRBV12-4 and J is TRBJ2-7; TRBD1 agrees at 7 bases. CDR3 length equals 12 residues. Unmatched junction bases numbered 4, after V lost 8 bases and J lost 3 bases. Here the CDR3 reads CASEGANYEQYF. The CDR3 DNA reads as TGTGCCAGCGAGGGGGCCAACTACGAGCAGTACTTC.

There are a few counts of this clonotype. V and J are TRBV27 and TRBJ2-2, with 7 bases that match TRBD1. The CDR3 has 16 amino acids. The germline gives CDR1 MNHEY, CDR2 SMNVEV (reference sequence). V lost 9 bases, J lost 6 bases, and 16 bases stayed unmatched. This CDR3 reads CASTDRVSVIPGELFF. For the CDR3, the DNA is TGTGCCAGTACCGACAGGGTCTCGGTTATCCCCGGGGAGCTGTTTTTT.

With regard to this clonotype: This may be a read error: a much more frequent sequence differs by one nucleotide. Since the CDR3 does not end with the conserved phenylalanine or tryptophan, this likely comes from a read error. The genes are TRBV20-1 and TRBJ2-1, with 8 bases fitting TRBD2. Germline V lookup: CDR1 DFQATT, CDR2 SNEGSKA (reference sequence). The CDR3 runs to 15 residues. Trimming took 5 bases from V and 6 from J; bases not matched to a gene: 12. In DNA form, the CDR3 reads TGCAGTGCTCATGCGAGGAGCGGGAGTCTCAATGAGCAGTTCTAC. It is translated as CSAHARSGSLNEQFY.

This chain links TRBV20-1 with TRBJ2-1; D assignment may be TRBD1 or TRBD2 (6 bases each). Germline V lookup: CDR1 DFQATT, CDR2 SNEGSKA (reference sequence). The germline V and J ends were trimmed by 0 bases and 4 bases, with 13 bases remaining between them. The CDR3 consists of 15 residues. The CDR3 coding sequence is TGCAGTGCTAGAGATCGGGGGCCAACGTACAATGAGCAGTTCTTC. Translated, it gives CSARDRGPTYNEQFF.

V is TRBV20-1 and J is TRBJ2-1; 9 nucleotides align to TRBD2. This CDR3 has 14 amino acids. Germline V gene data show CDR1 as DFQATT and CDR2 as SNEGSKA (reference sequence). Germline trimming cut 5 bases from V and 3 bases from J; bases unmatched to any gene: 5. The CDR3 reads CSAEASGIYNEQFF. The CDR3 DNA is TGCAGTGCTGAGGCTAGCGGGATCTACAATGAGCAGTTCTTC.

This chain connects TRBV5-1 to TRBJ2-7; no reliable D call. Germline V gene data show CDR1 as SGHRS and CDR2 as YFSETQ. The CDR3 covers 13 residues. The V end lost 2 bases, the J end lost 5 bases, and 11 bases lay between the germline ends. The DNA for the CDR3 is TGCGCCAGCAGCTTCCCCGCAACCCACGAGCAGTACTTC. It is translated as CASSFPATHEQYF.

The J gene is TRBJ1-1, the V gene TRBV20-1, with D hard to call. V lost 0 bases, J lost 6 bases, and 5 bases lay in between. Looked up from germline, CDR1 is DFQATT and CDR2 is SNEGSKA (reference sequence). This CDR3 contains 11 residues. CDR3 DNA: TGCAGTGCTAGAGATCAAGCTGAAGCTTTCTTT. Encoded protein: CSARDQAEAFF.

This clonotype showed up just a few times. The chain recombines TRBV15 with TRBJ2-1; possible D gene TRBD2, 6 bases. The CDR3 totals 15 residues. V was trimmed by 0 bases and J by 7 bases, leaving 13 bases between them. CDR1 LNHNV and CDR2 YYDKDF come from the germline V gene (reference sequence). The CDR3 nucleotides read TGTGCCACCAGCAGAGACGGGACTGACATAAATGAGCAGTTCTTC. Encoded protein: CATSRDGTDINEQFF. Full variable domain (remainder filled in from reference TRBV15 and TRBJ2-1): DAMVIQNPRYQVTQFGKPVTLSCSQTLNHNVMYWYQQKSSQAPKLLFHYYDKDFNNEADTPDNFQSRRPNTSFCFLDIRSPGLGDTAMYLCATSRDGTDINEQFFGPGTRLTVL.

This chain joins TRBV11-2 and TRBJ2-3; 11 nucleotides match TRBD2. CDR1 SGHAT and CDR2 FQNNGV come from the germline V gene. The CDR3 totals 17 residues. V was clipped by 2 bases and J by 6 bases; unmatched bases: 10. In nucleotides, the CDR3 is TGTGCCAGCAGCTTATACACTAGCGGGAGAGCAAGGGATACGCAGTATTTT. Translated, it gives CASSLYTSGRARDTQYF.

V is TRBV11-2 and J is TRBJ1-1; D is possibly TRBD1 (6 bases). Germline V gives CDR1 SGHAT, CDR2 FQNNGV. The germline V and J ends were trimmed by 3 bases and 3 bases, with 14 bases remaining between them. This CDR3 has 15 residues. The CDR3 reads CASSFPGGRDTEAFF. In DNA, the CDR3 is TGTGCCAGCAGCTTCCCCGGGGGCCGGGACACTGAAGCTTTCTTT.

V gene TRBV12-3 or TRBV12-4 combines with J gene TRBJ2-1, with D unclear. V lost 7 bases to trimming and J lost 5 bases, with 6 bases between them. The CDR3 contains 11 residues. Here the CDR3 reads CASTANNEQFF. In nucleotides, the CDR3 is TGTGCCAGCACTGCTAACAATGAGCAGTTCTTC.

This clonotype occurred a few times. This chain uses TRBV4-3 with TRBJ1-1; weak D call: TRBD1 (6 bases). The CDR3 has 15 residues. V was trimmed by 0 bases and J by 7 bases, leaving 15 bases between them. Germline loops: CDR1 LGHNA, CDR2 YSLEER. The CDR3 region is CASSQDRGQTVEAFF. The CDR3, as DNA: TGCGCCAGCAGCCAAGATCGCGGACAGACGGTTGAAGCTTTCTTT.

This clonotype was detected ten times or more. The rearrangement uses TRBV20-1 and TRBJ1-1; D not certain. There are 14 residues in the CDR3. Trimming left V 0 bases short and J 1 base short, with 9 bases between. Germline V CDR1 and CDR2: DFQATT, SNEGSKA (reference sequence). The CDR3 loop is CSARDPEKNTEAFF. In DNA, the CDR3 is TGCAGTGCTAGAGATCCGGAGAAGAACACTGAAGCTTTCTTT.

This clonotype was seen a handful of times. The chain employs TRBV4-1 and TRBJ2-3; D perhaps matches TRBD2 (6 bases). V shed 3 bases and J shed 1 base, with 8 bases lying between them. The germline CDR1 and CDR2 sequences are MGHRA and YSYEKL. The CDR3 totals 14 residues. Here the CDR3 reads CASSQGRRTDTQYF. CDR3 in DNA: TGCGCCAGCAGCCAGGGGAGGCGCACAGATACGCAGTATTTT.

The sample holds a few counts of this clonotype. The V and J genes are TRBV12-3 or TRBV12-4 and TRBJ1-1; the D gene is possibly TRBD1 (5 bases). The CDR3 is 13 residues long. V gave up 1 base and J gave up 5 bases, with 8 bases separating them. CDR3 sequence (DNA): TGTGCCAGCAGTTTAGGGGGGGAGACTGAAGCTTTCTTT. Translating it yields CASSLGGETEAFF.

Written as DNA, the CDR3 is TGTGCCAGCATGAGGTTGTGGGGGAAGCAAGAGACCCAGTACTTC. Translating it yields CASMRLWGKQETQYF. The V gene is TRBV28, the J gene TRBJ2-5; D could derive from TRBD1 or TRBD2 (5 bases each). V was cut by 7 bases and J by 2 bases, with 17 bases left in between. The CDR3 consists of 15 residues. Germline-derived CDR1 and CDR2 are MDHEN and SYDVKM.

This chain links TRBV7-3 with TRBJ2-1, with unresolved D. V dropped 5 bases and J dropped 1 base, with 12 bases sitting between them. The germline CDR1 and CDR2 sequences are SGHTA and FQGTGA. CDR3 length equals 15 residues. The CDR3 loop is CASSPSFGSYNEQFF. The CDR3, as DNA: TGTGCCAGCAGCCCCTCCTTTGGGTCCTACAATGAGCAGTTCTTC.

This clonotype was recorded a few times. The chain links TRBV25-1 to TRBJ2-5, with 7 nucleotides matching TRBD2. J was trimmed by 1 base and V by 7 bases; bases with no gene match: 3. The CDR3 runs to 13 residues. Germline lookup yields CDR1 MGHDK and CDR2 SYGVNS. CDR3 bases: TGTGCCAGCACGGGGGGAGCCCAAGAGACCCAGTACTTC. Encoded protein: CASTGGAQETQYF.

There are many counts of this clonotype. The rearrangement uses TRBV29-1 and TRBJ1-3, with D possibly matching TRBD1 (6 bases). V was clipped by 4 bases and J by 4 bases, with 14 bases between them. The CDR3 totals 14 residues. Germline V gene sequence: CDR1 SQVTM, CDR2 ANQGSEA. The CDR3 sequence: CSVGQTGRGNTIYF. CDR3 nucleotides: TGCAGCGTTGGCCAGACAGGCAGAGGAAACACCATATATTTT.

The CDR3 loop reads CASSPPSAETQYF. The DNA of the CDR3 is TGCGCCAGCAGCCCACCCTCAGCTGAGACCCAGTACTTC. The rearrangement uses TRBV5-1 and TRBJ2-5; D is unresolved. Deletions cut 4 bases from V and 5 bases from J, with 12 bases between. The CDR3 sequence is 13 residues long. Germline CDR1 SGHRS, CDR2 YFSETQ.

As regards this clonotype: A much larger clone lies a single base off, so this may be a read error. The conserved phenylalanine or tryptophan is not found at the CDR3 terminus, so this likely reflects a read error. The chain is built from TRBV6-1 and TRBJ1-1; D is unclear. The CDR3 contains 13 residues. The V end lost 1 base, the J end lost 0 bases, and 3 bases lay between the germline ends. In germline, CDR1 is MNHNS, CDR2 SASEGT. In DNA form, the CDR3 reads TGTGCCAGCAGTGAAGAGGTGAACACTGAAGCTTTCTAT. Translated: CASSEEVNTEAFY.

The rearrangement uses TRBV5-1 and TRBJ2-1; 7 nucleotides match TRBD1. The junction had 8 bases not matched to a gene; V was cut back by 4 bases and J by 7 bases. The germline V gene encodes CDR1 SGHRS and CDR2 YFSETQ. The CDR3 is made up of 14 amino acids. The CDR3 region has the DNA TGCGCCAGCAGCCCCGGACAGGTGAGGAATGAGCAGTTCTTC. This translates into CASSPGQVRNEQFF.

The chain links TRBV2 to TRBJ2-1; TRBD1 matches 11 bases. Germline V gene sequence: CDR1 SNHLY, CDR2 FYNNEI. This CDR3 spans 16 amino acids. Losses at the gene ends were 6 bases for V and 7 bases for J; bases not matched to a gene: 11. CDR3 DNA sequence: TGTGCCAGCAGCGCTAAGGGACAGGGGGTCATGAATGAGCAGTTCTTC. Encoded protein: CASSAKGQGVMNEQFF.

V is TRBV12-3 or TRBV12-4 and J is TRBJ2-7; possible D gene TRBD1, 5 bases. Trimming pared 6 bases from V and 2 bases from J, leaving 11 bases between. This CDR3 has 13 amino acids. CDR3 residues: CASSPQVTYEQYF. The DNA for the CDR3 is TGTGCCAGCAGCCCACAGGTTACCTACGAGCAGTACTTC.

This clonotype showed up many times. V gene TRBV29-1 combines with J gene TRBJ2-7; 7 nucleotides match TRBD1. The germline V gene has CDR1 SQVTM and CDR2 ANQGSEA. The CDR3 contains 13 residues. Germline trimming cut 3 bases from V and 5 bases from J; bases unmatched to any gene: 7. The CDR3 here is CSVDRDRAHEQYF. The CDR3 DNA reads TGCAGCGTTGACCGTGACAGGGCCCACGAGCAGTACTTC.